The T cell receptor (beta chain) described here comes from a study of shared clonotypes between healthy human individuals. About this clone itself: The antigen remains unidentified.

Study results and caveats: An effect of sequencing depth on clonotype sharing among donors was expected. The sharing of about 5% of naive CD4 clonotypes was seen across several donors.

The CDR3 has 16 residues. The V gene end was trimmed by 4 bases and the J gene end by 0 bases; junction bases not matched to a gene: 8. CDR1 is MDHEN and CDR2 is SYDVKM in the germline V gene. Each subset's genomic DNA was split evenly across several immunoSEQ plates. Profiled with immunoSEQ multiplex PCR; TCRdb holds only in-frame clones, not every one. The sample has around 2,000,000 clones; around 96% are singletons. In the naive CD8 group, cells lacked CD45RO and were positively selected for CCR7, so terminally differentiated effector memory CD45RA+ cells were left out. Source material: naive CD8+ T cells sorted from blood. The V and J genes are TRBV28 and TRBJ1-1, with 7 positions matching TRBD1. The sequence was obtained from a man aged 18 to 30 in good health. The CDR3 nucleotides are TGTGCCAGCAGTTCCGGGACAGTTCCCTTGAACACTGAAGCTTTCTTT. As protein: CASSSGTVPLNTEAFF.